This entry is about one T cell receptor (beta chain). Its antigen is still unknown. The sample belongs to a study of CXCR3-negative and CXCR3-positive naive CD8 T cells. Findings and limits, study-wide: CXCR3 expression partially decreased after cryopreservation; most assays used fresh PBMCs. Naive subsets displayed similar surface CD5, and TCR strength was inferred from TRB CDR3 properties. Unlike memory cells, which differed, naive CXCR3-negative and CXCR3-positive cells had similar TRBV-TRBJ usage. Diversity proved comparably high across both naive subsets and much lower in memory CD8+ cells.

5' RACE that incorporated UMI labels was used to prepare the TRB cDNA libraries. TCRdb reprocessed the 5' RACE reads and stores each CDR3 protein as one record, lacking DNA. The sample is made up of 20,000 to 25,000 distinct CDR3 sequences, and the top ten hold more than 15% of it. The CDR3 covers 16 residues. The germline gives CDR1 MDHEN, CDR2 SYDVKM. This receptor was obtained from a human donor in good health. Some clones in this sample may be carry-over from other donors' samples. The chain recombines TRBV28 with TRBJ2-7; checking the TCRdb D call of TRBD2 is not possible without DNA. Sequenced: memory CD8+ T cells from blood. Here the CDR3 reads CASSLRASGGPYEQYF.